This TCR beta chain derives from a study of blood T cell repertoires in COVID-19. About the research overall: COVID-19 samples, acute and convalescent, were from the United States, Italy and Spain. PBMCs, B-cell-depleted T cells, or T cells were the source of the cDNA or gDNA that made up the material.

Original analysis: It was from reference gene primer amplification that nucleated cell counts were estimated. This table comes from immunoSEQ multiplex PCR, and its TCRdb copy is limited to in-frame clones, with some not included. V and J calls and clone size are copied from that table; D and trimming were computed from the DNA. The data show about 170,000 clones, more than 65% seen once. V dropped 0 bases and J dropped 12 bases, with 12 bases sitting between them. CDR1 PRHDT and CDR2 FYEKMQ come from the germline V gene (reference sequence). This CDR3 contains 13 residues. The specimen was peripheral blood. The rearrangement joins TRBV13 to TRBJ2-1; no firm D call. This receptor was taken from a human donor with acute or convalescent COVID-19. The donor label of this sample is uncertain. CDR3: CASSLGRGAGQFF. As DNA, the CDR3 is TGTGCCAGCAGCTTAGGGCGAGGCGCCGGGCAGTTCTTC.